This TCR beta chain emerged from a study of blood T cell repertoires in COVID-19. The V end lost 0 bases, the J end lost 0 bases, and 16 bases lay between the germline ends. The CDR3 has 17 residues. Germline V CDR1 and CDR2: SGDLS, YYNGEE. Libraries were prepared by immunoSEQ multiplex PCR; TCRdb keeps only in-frame clonotypes and omits some of them. The table has 90,000 to 120,000 clones, approximately 84% seen once. This sequence joins TRBV9 and TRBJ2-7; D uncertain. The origin of this receptor is a human donor in a cohort sampled during active COVID-19. The sample comprised peripheral blood. CDR3 in DNA: TGTGCCAGCAGCGTAGGGAGTGGCGGTCCTAGCTCCTACGAGCAGTACTTC. Residues: CASSVGSGGPSSYEQYF.